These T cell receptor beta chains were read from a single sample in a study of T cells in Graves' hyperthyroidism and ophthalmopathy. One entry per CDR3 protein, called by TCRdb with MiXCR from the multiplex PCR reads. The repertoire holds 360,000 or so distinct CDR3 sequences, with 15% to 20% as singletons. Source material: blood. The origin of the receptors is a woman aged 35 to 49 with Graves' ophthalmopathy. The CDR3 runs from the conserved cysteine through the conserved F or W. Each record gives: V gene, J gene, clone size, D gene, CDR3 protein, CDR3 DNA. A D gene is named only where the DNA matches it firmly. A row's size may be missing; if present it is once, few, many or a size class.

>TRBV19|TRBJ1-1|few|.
CASSIGRSMNTEAFF
TGTGCCAGTAGTATAGGGCGGTCGATGAACACTGAAGCTTTCTTT
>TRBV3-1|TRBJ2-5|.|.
CAGSQDNGETQYF
TGTGCCGGCAGCCAAGATAACGGAGAGACCCAGTACTTC
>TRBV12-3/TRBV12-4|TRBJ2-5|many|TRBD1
CASKTGGRETQYF
TGTGCCAGCAAAACAGGGGGTAGGGAGACCCAGTACTTC
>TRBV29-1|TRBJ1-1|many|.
CSVGPVRDKNTEAFF
TGCAGCGTTGGCCCGGTACGGGACAAGAACACTGAAGCTTTCTTT
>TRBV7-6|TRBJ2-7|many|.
CASSLRGASEQYF
TGTGCCAGCAGCTTAAGGGGGGCTAGCGAGCAGTACTTC
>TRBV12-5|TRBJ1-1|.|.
CATASRWQGKNTEAFF
TGTGCTACTGCTTCTAGGTGGCAGGGAAAGAACACTGAAGCTTTCTTT
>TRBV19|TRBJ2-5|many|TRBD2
CASSPGTSRFETQYF
TGTGCCAGTAGTCCCGGGACTAGCCGGTTCGAGACCCAGTACTTC
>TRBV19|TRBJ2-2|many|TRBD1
CASTPYRGRAGELFF
TGTGCCAGTACCCCTTACAGGGGGCGCGCCGGGGAGCTGTTTTTT
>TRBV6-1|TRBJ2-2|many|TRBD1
CASSEAFGQGAGELFF
TGTGCCAGCAGTGAAGCATTCGGACAGGGGGCCGGGGAGCTGTTTTTT
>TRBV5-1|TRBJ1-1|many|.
CASSLAQGRGTEAFF
TGCGCCAGCAGCTTGGCCCAGGGCAGGGGCACTGAAGCTTTCTTT
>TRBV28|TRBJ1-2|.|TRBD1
CASRESRGTGGIYGYTF
TGTGCCAGCAGAGAGTCCAGAGGGACAGGGGGAATCTATGGCTACACCTTC
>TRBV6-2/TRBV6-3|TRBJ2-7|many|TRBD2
CASSGRTSASYEQYF
TGTGCCAGCAGTGGACGGACTAGCGCATCCTACGAGCAGTACTTC
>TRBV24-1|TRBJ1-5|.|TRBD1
CATSDTTGGTHQPQHF
TGTGCCACCAGTGATACAACAGGGGGGACCCATCAGCCCCAGCATTTT
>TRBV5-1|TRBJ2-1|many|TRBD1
CASSSGQEYNEQFF
TGCGCCAGCAGCTCGGGACAGGAGTACAATGAGCAGTTCTTC
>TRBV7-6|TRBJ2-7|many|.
CASSLQGLEQYF
TGTGCCAGCAGCTTGCAGGGTCTCGAGCAGTACTTC
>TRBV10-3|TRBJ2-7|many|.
CALGTPSYEQYF
TGTGCCTTAGGGACTCCATCTTACGAGCAGTACTTC
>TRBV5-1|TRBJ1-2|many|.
CASSTGGAGYGYTF
TGCGCCAGCAGCACTGGTGGGGCGGGCTATGGCTACACCTTC
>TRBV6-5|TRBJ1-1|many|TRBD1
CASIKNRGDTEAFF
TGTGCCAGCATAAAAAACAGGGGGGACACTGAAGCTTTCTTT
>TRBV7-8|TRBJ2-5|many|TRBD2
CASSRPRLAGGRETQYF
TGTGCCAGCAGCCGGCCCCGACTAGCGGGCGGAAGGGAGACCCAGTACTTC
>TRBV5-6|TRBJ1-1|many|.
CASSLLLTWVF
TGTGCCAGCAGCCTACTATTGACGTGGGTCTTT
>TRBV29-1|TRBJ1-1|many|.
CSVSKLSKENTEAFF
TGCAGCGTTTCTAAACTCTCAAAGGAGAACACTGAAGCTTTCTTT
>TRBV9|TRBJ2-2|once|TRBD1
CASSVGRGRGTGELFF
TGTGCCAGCAGCGTAGGCAGGGGGCGTGGCACCGGGGAGCTGTTTTTT
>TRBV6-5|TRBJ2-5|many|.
CASTSSSGQETQYF
TGTGCCAGCACCTCCTCATCTGGGCAAGAGACCCAGTACTTC
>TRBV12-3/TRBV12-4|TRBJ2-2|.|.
CAASSRNTGELFF
TGTGCCGCTAGTAGCAGAAACACCGGGGAGCTGTTTTTT
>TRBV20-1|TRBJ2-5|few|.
CSASASARETQYF
TGCAGTGCTAGCGCTAGCGCCAGGGAGACCCAGTACTTC
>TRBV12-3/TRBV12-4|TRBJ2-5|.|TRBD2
CASSQGELAGVRNF
TGTGCCAGCAGCCAAGGAGAGCTAGCGGGAGTCCGGAACTTC
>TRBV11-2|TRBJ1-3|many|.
CASSLSGVTAGNTIYF
TGTGCCAGCAGCTTATCAGGGGTGACGGCTGGAAACACCATATATTTT
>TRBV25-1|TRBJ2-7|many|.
CARPEEAFTASYEQYF
TGTGCCAGACCCGAGGAAGCTTTTACAGCCTCCTACGAGCAGTACTTC
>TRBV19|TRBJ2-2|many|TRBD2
CASLTSGNPGELFF
TGTGCCAGTCTAACTAGCGGGAACCCCGGGGAGCTGTTTTTT
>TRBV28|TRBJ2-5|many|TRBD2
CASSPWTSGREAGSQYF
TGTGCCAGCAGTCCTTGGACTAGCGGGAGGGAAGCCGGGTCCCAGTACTTC
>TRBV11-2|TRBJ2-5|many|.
CASSLEAISARYQETQYF
TGTGCCAGCAGCTTAGAGGCCATTAGCGCTAGGTACCAAGAGACCCAGTACTTC
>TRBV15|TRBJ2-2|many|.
CATSRTLAGGAGELFF
TGTGCCACCAGCAGAACTCTCGCAGGAGGTGCCGGGGAGCTGTTTTTT
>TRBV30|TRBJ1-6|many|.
CAWSVQGWNSPLHF
TGTGCCTGGAGTGTTCAGGGTTGGAATTCACCCCTCCACTTT
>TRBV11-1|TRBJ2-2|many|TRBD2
CASSSWREVNTGELFF
TGTGCCAGCAGCAGCTGGCGGGAGGTAAACACCGGGGAGCTGTTTTTT
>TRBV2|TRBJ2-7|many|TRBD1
CARRTTGGDEQYF
TGTGCCAGGAGAACCACAGGGGGCGACGAGCAGTACTTC
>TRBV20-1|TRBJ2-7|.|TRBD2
CSARDLAGVGYEQYF
TGCAGTGCTAGAGATCTAGCGGGAGTTGGGTACGAGCAGTACTTC
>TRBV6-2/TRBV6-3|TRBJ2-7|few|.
CASNGGGGYEQYF
TGTGCCAGCAACGGAGGGGGGGGCTACGAGCAGTACTTC